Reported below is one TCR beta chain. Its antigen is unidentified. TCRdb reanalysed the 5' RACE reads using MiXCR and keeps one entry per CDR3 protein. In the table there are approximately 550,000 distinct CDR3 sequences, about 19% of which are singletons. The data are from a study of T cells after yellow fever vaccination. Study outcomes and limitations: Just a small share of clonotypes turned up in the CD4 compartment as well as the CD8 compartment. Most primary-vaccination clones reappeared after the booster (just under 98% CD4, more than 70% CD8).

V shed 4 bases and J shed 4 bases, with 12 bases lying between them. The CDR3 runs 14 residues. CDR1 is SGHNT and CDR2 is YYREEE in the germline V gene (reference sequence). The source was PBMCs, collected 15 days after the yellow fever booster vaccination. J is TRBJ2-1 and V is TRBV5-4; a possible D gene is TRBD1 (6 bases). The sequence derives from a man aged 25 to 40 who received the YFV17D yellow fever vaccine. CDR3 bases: TGTGCCAGCAGCGGGGACATGTCGTACAATGAGCAGTTCTTC. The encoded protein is CASSGDMSYNEQFF.